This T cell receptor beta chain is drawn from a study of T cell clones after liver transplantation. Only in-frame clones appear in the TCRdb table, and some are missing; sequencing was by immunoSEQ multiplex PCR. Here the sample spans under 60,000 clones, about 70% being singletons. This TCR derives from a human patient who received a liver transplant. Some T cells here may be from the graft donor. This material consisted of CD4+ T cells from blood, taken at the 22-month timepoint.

CDR3: CASTPGQGRTGELFF. The CDR3 nucleotides are TGTGCCAGCACACCGGGACAGGGAAGGACCGGGGAGCTGTTTTTT. The J gene is TRBJ2-2, the V gene TRBV6-1; 9 bases match TRBD1. Germline CDR1 and CDR2: MNHNS and SASEGT. Trimming at V came to 7 bases and at J to 5 bases, leaving 8 bases not matched to a gene. The CDR3 is made up of 15 amino acids.